This passage covers 30 T cell receptor beta chains from one sample sequenced in a study of cytomegalovirus exposure and HLA in healthy donors. Data came from immunoSEQ multiplex PCR; TCRdb stores just in-frame clones and leaves some out. The table shows approximately 230,000 clones, with about 90% occurring only once. Sequenced sample: PBMCs. These receptors were collected from a man aged 18 to 30 in good health and CMV-seropositive.

The chain couples TRBV5-6 to TRBJ2-1; 8 bases fit TRBD2. Trimming took 7 bases from V and 9 from J; bases not matched to a gene: 12. Germline CDR1 SGHDT, CDR2 YYEEEE. The length of the CDR3 is 14 residues. The CDR3 bases are TGTGCCAGCCGAATTAGTGGCGGGGGGTCTGAGCAGTTCTTC. Encoded protein: CASRISGGGSEQFF.

The chain uses TRBV30 and TRBJ1-1; the D gene is possibly TRBD1 (6 bases). Trimming pared 0 bases from V and 6 bases from J, leaving 11 bases between. The germline gives CDR1 GTSNPN, CDR2 SVGIG (reference sequence). CDR3 length: 13 amino acids. Here the CDR3 reads CAWSVQGRSEAFF. CDR3 bases: TGTGCCTGGAGTGTCCAGGGGAGATCTGAAGCTTTCTTT. Together with reference TRBV30 and TRBJ1-1, the CDR3 gives the full variable domain: SQTIHQWPATLVQPVGSPLSLECTVEGTSNPNLYWYRQAAGRGLQLLFYSVGIGQISSEVPQNLSASRPQDRQFILSSKKLLLSDSGFYLCAWSVQGRSEAFFGQGTRLTVV.

This clone was seen more than once but under ten times. This chain connects TRBV2 to TRBJ2-7, with TRBD1 matching 7 bases. CDR1 and CDR2 from the germline V gene are SNHLY and FYNNEI. This CDR3 is 12 amino acids long. With 5 bases clipped from V and 2 bases from J, the junction kept 0 bases outside the gene matches. The CDR3 reads CASSTGAYEQYF. CDR3 nucleotide sequence: TGTGCCAGCAGTACAGGGGCCTACGAGCAGTACTTC.

The chain carries TRBV7-9 and TRBJ2-1; 9 positions match TRBD2. Germline lookup yields CDR1 SEHNR and CDR2 FQNEAQ (reference sequence). V lost 0 bases, J lost 3 bases, and 6 bases stayed unmatched. The CDR3 spans 17 residues. The CDR3, as DNA: TGTGCCAGCAGCTTAGCGAGTCTAGCGGGATTCTACAATGAGCAGTTCTTC. This gives the protein CASSLASLAGFYNEQFF. Full variable domain (outside the CDR3, taken from reference TRBV7-9 and TRBJ2-1): DTGVSQNPRHKITKRGQNVTFRCDPISEHNRLYWYRQTLGQGPEFLTYFQNEAQLEKSRLLSDRFSAERPKGSFSTLEIQRTEQGDSAMYLCASSLASLAGFYNEQFFGPGTRLTVL.

The V gene is TRBV10-2, the J gene TRBJ2-7; 7 bases are shared with TRBD2. The CDR3 is 14 amino acids. The trim removed 10 bases at V and 6 bases at J, leaving 15 bases unmatched. The germline CDR1 and CDR2 sequences are WSHSY and SAAADI. The chain's CDR3 is CATQEASGTREQYF. CDR3 DNA: TGCGCCACCCAGGAGGCTAGCGGCACGCGCGAGCAGTACTTC.

J is TRBJ2-3 and V is TRBV7-2; weak D call: TRBD2 (6 bases). V lost 5 bases and J 5 bases, leaving 14 bases between the germline ends. The V gene's germline CDR1 is SGHTA and CDR2 FQGNSA. The CDR3 loop spans 14 amino acids. The CDR3 sequence: CASSRAVRGDTQYF. CDR3 DNA: TGTGCCAGCAGCCGAGCGGTGCGGGGAGATACGCAGTATTTT. The full variable domain, its missing parts supplied by reference TRBV7-2 and TRBJ2-3, is GAGVSQSPSNKVTEKGKDVELRCDPISGHTALYWYRQSLGQGLEFLIYFQGNSAPDKSGLPSDRFSAERTGGSVSTLTIQRTQQEDSAVYLCASSRAVRGDTQYFGPGTRLTVL.

Remarks on this clone: The identical CDR3 is also encoded by other nucleotide sequences in the sample. The gene calls are TRBV6-1 and TRBJ1-2; no clear D gene. In germline, CDR1 is MNHNS, CDR2 SASEGT. The CDR3 covers 13 residues. Between the trimmed V and J ends, which lost 5 bases and 4 bases, there was a span of 11 bases. As DNA, the CDR3 is TGTGCCAGCAGTCCCGGGCAGGCCTATGGCTACACCTTC. It encodes CASSPGQAYGYTF.

For this clone: The same CDR3 also results from other DNA sequences found in this sample. The CDR3 DNA sequence: TGTGCCAGCAAAGCAGATAGCACAGATACGCAGTATTTT. As protein: CASKADSTDTQYF. The J gene is TRBJ2-3, the V gene TRBV2; D is unresolved. There are 13 residues in the CDR3. The germline V gene encodes CDR1 SNHLY and CDR2 FYNNEI. Trimming removed 7 bases from V and 0 bases from J, with 8 bases in between.

The chain combines TRBV11-1 with TRBJ1-2; D remains unclear. Trimming removed 2 bases at V and 6 bases at J, with 10 bases between. Germline CDR1 and CDR2: SGHAT and FQDESV (reference sequence). The CDR3 runs to 13 residues. Written as DNA, the CDR3 is TGTGCCAGCAGCTTATTCCCGGGTCATGGCTACACCTTC. Translation gives CASSLFPGHGYTF.

The V gene is TRBV11-3, the J gene TRBJ2-5; the D gene is possibly TRBD1 (6 bases). Germline V gene sequence: CDR1 SGHNT, CDR2 YENEEA. This CDR3 region has 14 residues. V lost 5 bases and J 0 bases, leaving 10 bases between the germline ends. The CDR3 spells CASSRGQNQETQYF. The CDR3 coding sequence is TGTGCCAGCAGCCGGGGACAAAACCAAGAGACCCAGTACTTC.

The V and J genes are TRBV2 and TRBJ2-2; TRBD2 matches at 7 bases. Germline assignment: CDR1 SNHLY and CDR2 FYNNEI. This CDR3 is built from 14 residues. J lost 5 bases, V lost 6 bases, and 6 bases had no gene match. The CDR3 region is CASRAGTATGELFF. The CDR3 nucleotides are TGTGCCAGCAGAGCGGGGACTGCGACCGGGGAGCTGTTTTTT.

The chain joins TRBV10-3 to TRBJ2-7; D may be TRBD1 (6 bases). Germline lookup yields CDR1 ENHRY and CDR2 SYGVKD. The CDR3 length is 15 residues. V shed 3 bases and J shed 5 bases, with 17 bases lying between them. In DNA, the CDR3 is TGTGCCATCAGTGAAAGGCGTACAGGGTTAAACGAGCAGTACTTC. Its translation: CAISERRTGLNEQYF.

This chain joins TRBV2 and TRBJ1-1; D call uncertain. V lost 0 bases, J lost 11 bases, and 7 bases lay in between. CDR1 and CDR2 (germline): SNHLY, FYNNEI. The length of the CDR3 is 11 residues. In nucleotides, the CDR3 is TGTGCCAGCAGTGAAGCTGCACTGGCTTTCTTT. This translates into CASSEAALAFF.

This clone is a singleton in its sample. The chain joins TRBV29-1 to TRBJ1-1; 7 nucleotides line up with TRBD1. The CDR3 is made up of 17 amino acids. CDR1 and CDR2 from the germline V gene are SQVTM and ANQGSEA. Germline trimming cut 4 bases from V and 4 bases from J; bases unmatched to any gene: 18. CDR3 loop: CSVGQFYRGAGGTEAFF. CDR3 sequence (DNA): TGCAGCGTTGGCCAGTTTTATCGCGGGGCAGGGGGCACTGAAGCTTTCTTT.

The J gene is TRBJ2-2, the V gene TRBV9; D may match TRBD1 or TRBD2 (6 bases each). Trimming shortened V by 1 base and J by 6 bases, and 16 bases separated the two germline ends. CDR3 length equals 16 residues. Germline V CDR1 and CDR2: SGDLS, YYNGEE. CDR3 sequence: CASSVKGGGLAGELFF. DNA of the CDR3: TGTGCCAGCAGCGTAAAAGGTGGGGGGCTGGCCGGGGAGCTGTTTTTT.

V and J are TRBV5-1 and TRBJ2-7, with a tentative D call TRBD1 (5 bases). Germline CDR1 and CDR2: SGHRS and YFSETQ. V lost 4 bases and J 0 bases, leaving 11 bases between the germline ends. CDR3 length: 14 amino acids. The CDR3 reads CASSPLDNSYEQYF. CDR3 DNA sequence: TGCGCCAGCAGCCCCCTGGACAACTCCTACGAGCAGTACTTC.

This clone has just one count. This rearrangement joins TRBV30 to TRBJ2-5; 10 nucleotides agree with TRBD2. The CDR3 runs to 14 residues. Looked up from germline, CDR1 is GTSNPN and CDR2 is SVGIG (reference sequence). J was trimmed by 5 bases and V by 5 bases; bases with no gene match: 8. Here the CDR3 reads CAWASGSSMETQYF. CDR3 sequence (DNA): TGTGCCTGGGCTAGCGGGAGTAGCATGGAGACCCAGTACTTC.

This chain links TRBV9 with TRBJ2-2; 10 nucleotides align to TRBD2. From germline, CDR1 is SGDLS and CDR2 YYNGEE. Trimming at V came to 2 bases and at J to 0 bases, leaving 1 base not matched to a gene. The CDR3 runs to 16 residues. The CDR3 bases are TGTGCCAGCAGCGTGACTAGCGGGCCGAACACCGGGGAGCTGTTTTTT. This gives the protein CASSVTSGPNTGELFF.

The gene calls are TRBV7-9 and TRBJ2-3, with 9 bases lining up with TRBD2. This CDR3 has 14 amino acids. Germline V gene sequence: CDR1 SEHNR, CDR2 FQNEAQ (reference sequence). The ends lost 3 bases at V and 6 bases at J; junction bases unmatched: 4. The CDR3 region is CASSLGLAVDTQYF. DNA for the CDR3: TGTGCCAGCAGCTTGGGACTAGCTGTTGATACGCAGTATTTT.

This clone came up once. The chain recombines TRBV5-1 with TRBJ2-2; unclear D gene. Trimming took 0 bases from V and 4 from J, leaving 16 bases between them. The CDR3 covers 17 residues. CDR1 and CDR2 from the germline V gene are SGHRS and YFSETQ. The CDR3 sequence: CASSLVETERATGELFF. CDR3 bases: TGCGCCAGCAGCTTGGTAGAGACCGAACGCGCCACCGGGGAGCTGTTTTTT.

The chain links TRBV15 to TRBJ1-3, with a tentative D call TRBD1 (5 bases). CDR3 length: 14 residues. Trimming removed 9 bases at V and 0 bases at J, with 12 bases between. In germline, CDR1 is LNHNV, CDR2 YYDKDF (reference sequence). DNA for the CDR3: TGTGCCACTTGGGACGGTCTCTCTGGAAACACCATATATTTT. Amino acid sequence: CATWDGLSGNTIYF.

This chain uses TRBV9 with TRBJ2-3; the match to TRBD2 covers 7 bases. The germline V gene encodes CDR1 SGDLS and CDR2 YYNGEE. The CDR3 covers 16 residues. J was trimmed by 3 bases and V by 3 bases; bases with no gene match: 10. The CDR3 DNA follows: TGTGCCAGCAGCGCCCTCCTCATGGGAGGGACAGATACGCAGTATTTT. Encoded protein: CASSALLMGGTDTQYF.

The genes are TRBV27 and TRBJ2-5; 14 bases agree with TRBD2. Germline lookup yields CDR1 MNHEY and CDR2 SMNVEV (reference sequence). The CDR3 is 15 residues long. J was trimmed by 3 bases and V by 4 bases; bases with no gene match: 1. CDR3 sequence reads: CASSSGLAGEETQYF. Written as DNA, the CDR3 is TGTGCCAGCAGTTCGGGACTAGCGGGAGAAGAGACCCAGTACTTC.

The chain links TRBV6-1 to TRBJ1-1; 7 bases are shared with TRBD1. Germline V gives CDR1 MNHNS, CDR2 SASEGT. Trimming at V came to 6 bases and at J to 6 bases, leaving 7 bases not matched to a gene. The CDR3 has 13 amino acids. CDR3 protein: CASRRTGGPEAFF. CDR3 nucleotides: TGTGCCAGCAGAAGGACAGGAGGCCCTGAAGCTTTCTTT.

The chain is built from TRBV19 and TRBJ2-1; the match to TRBD2 covers 9 bases. The CDR3 contains 15 residues. The V gene end was trimmed by 7 bases and the J gene end by 6 bases; junction bases not matched to a gene: 10. The germline V gene has CDR1 LNHDA and CDR2 SQIVND (reference sequence). The CDR3, as DNA: TGTGCCAGTAATTGGGGCGGGAGGGCCCTCAATGAGCAGTTCTTC. Its protein is CASNWGGRALNEQFF. The full variable domain, rest sourced from reference TRBV19 and TRBJ2-1, is DGGITQSPKYLFRKEGQNVTLSCEQNLNHDAMYWYRQDPGQGLRLIYYSQIVNDFQKGDIAEGYSVSREKKESFPLTVTSAQKNPTAFYLCASNWGGRALNEQFFGPGTRLTVL.

The chain carries TRBV11-3 and TRBJ2-3; 14 bases align to TRBD2. Germline assignment: CDR1 SGHNT and CDR2 YENEEA. The ends lost 3 bases at V and 4 bases at J; junction bases unmatched: 3. This CDR3 region has 16 residues. The CDR3 region has the DNA TGTGCCAGCAGCTTTGGGACTAGCGGGAGTGCAGATACGCAGTATTTT. Its protein product is CASSFGTSGSADTQYF.

In nucleotides, the CDR3 is TGCGCCAGCAGCTCCTACCGGGACAGGGGGCCCTACGAGCAGTACTTC. Its translation: CASSSYRDRGPYEQYF. The chain combines TRBV5-1 with TRBJ2-7; TRBD1 aligns across 12 bases. Per the germline V gene, CDR1 is SGHRS and CDR2 is YFSETQ. V dropped 3 bases and J dropped 2; count of bases not matched to a gene: 6. The CDR3 is made up of 16 amino acids.

This chain joins TRBV6-5 and TRBJ2-7, with D maybe TRBD1 (7 bases). Germline CDR1 MNHEY, CDR2 SVGAGI. The CDR3 covers 14 residues. The germline V and J ends were trimmed by 0 bases and 7 bases, with 13 bases remaining between them. CDR3 amino acids: CASSYSAGGREQYF. The CDR3 DNA reads TGTGCCAGCAGTTACTCTGCAGGGGGGCGTGAGCAGTACTTC.

This rearrangement joins TRBV5-1 to TRBJ2-6, with D unresolved. The CDR3 spans 18 residues. Germline CDR1 SGHRS, CDR2 YFSETQ. With 1 base removed from V and 0 bases from J, the gap between germline ends came to 14 bases. For the CDR3, the DNA is TGCGCCAGCAGCTTGTTCAGTCGAGGACCCTCTGGGGCCAACGTCCTGACTTTC. Protein sequence: CASSLFSRGPSGANVLTF.

The J gene is TRBJ2-3, the V gene TRBV29-1; no definite D call. The CDR3 is 12 residues long. The germline V and J ends were trimmed by 7 bases and 1 base, with 9 bases remaining between them. The germline gives CDR1 SQVTM, CDR2 ANQGSEA. CDR3 residues: CSARRGTDTQYF. Written as DNA, the CDR3 is TGCAGCGCCCGAAGGGGCACAGATACGCAGTATTTT.